This record covers a single TCR beta chain. The CDR3 has 17 amino acids. Trimming at V came to 0 bases and at J to 1 base, leaving 4 bases not matched to a gene. In germline, CDR1 is MNHEY, CDR2 SVGEGT. This record comes from a study of blood T cell repertoires in COVID-19. Looking at the study overall: In each case, the material was cDNA or gDNA derived from T cells, B-cell-depleted T cells, or PBMCs.

Repertoires were generated with immunoSEQ multiplex PCR, while TCRdb's copy carries only in-frame clones and drops some. This table holds 90,000 to 110,000 clones, approximately 80% found once. The TCR originated in a woman aged 45 to 65 with acute or convalescent COVID-19. Specimen: peripheral blood. This chain links TRBV6-2 or TRBV6-3 with TRBJ2-1; 9 positions agree with TRBD2. The CDR3 DNA reads TGTGCCAGCAGTTACTCGCGCCTAGCGGGGTCCTACAATGAGCAGTTCTTC. It specifies CASSYSRLAGSYNEQFF.